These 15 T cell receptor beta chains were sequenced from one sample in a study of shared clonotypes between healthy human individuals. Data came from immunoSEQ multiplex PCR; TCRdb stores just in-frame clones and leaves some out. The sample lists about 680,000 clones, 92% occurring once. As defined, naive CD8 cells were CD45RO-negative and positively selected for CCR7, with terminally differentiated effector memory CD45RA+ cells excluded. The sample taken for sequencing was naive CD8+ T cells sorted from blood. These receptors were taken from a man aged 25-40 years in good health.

The CDR3 spells CASSREGGLMYEQYF. The CDR3 nucleotides read TGTGCCAGCTCAAGGGAGGGGGGACTAATGTACGAGCAGTACTTC. The J gene is TRBJ2-7, the V gene TRBV7-9; D perhaps matches TRBD2 (7 bases). The CDR3 sequence is 15 residues long. Trimming stripped 8 bases from V and 4 bases from J, with 21 bases between. The V gene's germline CDR1 is SEHNR and CDR2 FQNEAQ (reference sequence). The entire variable domain, with the rest obtained from reference TRBV7-9 and TRBJ2-7, is as follows: DTGVSQNPRHKITKRGQNVTFRCDPISEHNRLYWYRQTLGQGPEFLTYFQNEAQLEKSRLLSDRFSAERPKGSFSTLEIQRTEQGDSAMYLCASSREGGLMYEQYFGPGTRLTVT.

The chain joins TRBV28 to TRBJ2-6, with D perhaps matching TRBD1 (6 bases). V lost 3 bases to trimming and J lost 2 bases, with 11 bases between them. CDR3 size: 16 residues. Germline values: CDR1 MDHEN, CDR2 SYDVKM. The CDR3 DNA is TGTGCCAGCAGTTTTCGCCAGGGGACTGGGGCCAACGTCCTGACTTTC. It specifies CASSFRQGTGANVLTF.

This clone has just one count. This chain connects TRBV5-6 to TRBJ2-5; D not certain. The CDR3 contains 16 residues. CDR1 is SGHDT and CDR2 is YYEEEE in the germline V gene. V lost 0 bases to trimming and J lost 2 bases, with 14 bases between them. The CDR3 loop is CASSLGRRRPQETQYF. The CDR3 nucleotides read TGTGCCAGCAGCTTGGGACGTCGGCGGCCTCAAGAGACCCAGTACTTC.

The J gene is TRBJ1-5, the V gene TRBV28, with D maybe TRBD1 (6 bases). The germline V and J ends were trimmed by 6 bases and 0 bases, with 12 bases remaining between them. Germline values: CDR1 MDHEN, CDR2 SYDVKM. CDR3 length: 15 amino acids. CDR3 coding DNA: TGTGCCAGCAGGATACAGGGCGGTAGCAATCAGCCCCAGCATTTT. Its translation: CASRIQGGSNQPQHF.

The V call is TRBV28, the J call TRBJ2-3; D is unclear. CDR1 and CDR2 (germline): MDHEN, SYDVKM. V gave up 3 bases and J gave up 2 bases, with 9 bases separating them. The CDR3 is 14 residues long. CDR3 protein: CASSFGPYTDTQYF. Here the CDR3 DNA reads TGTGCCAGCAGTTTTGGTCCATACACAGATACGCAGTATTTT.

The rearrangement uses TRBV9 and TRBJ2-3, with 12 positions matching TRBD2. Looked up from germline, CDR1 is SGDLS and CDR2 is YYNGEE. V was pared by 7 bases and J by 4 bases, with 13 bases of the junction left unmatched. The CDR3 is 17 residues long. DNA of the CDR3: TGTGCCAGCTGTCCGAGGGCTAGCGGGAGGGCCGCAGATACGCAGTATTTT. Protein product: CASCPRASGRAADTQYF.

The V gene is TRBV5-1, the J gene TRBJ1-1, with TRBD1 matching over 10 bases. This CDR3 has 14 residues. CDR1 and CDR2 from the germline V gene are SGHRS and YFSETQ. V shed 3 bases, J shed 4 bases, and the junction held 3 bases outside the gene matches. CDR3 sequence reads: CASSSGQGPTEAFF. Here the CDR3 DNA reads TGCGCCAGCAGCTCGGGACAGGGGCCCACTGAAGCTTTCTTT.

The CDR3 loop is CASSFSGRTYEQYF. CDR3 sequence (DNA): TGTGCCAGCAGCTTTAGCGGGAGGACGTACGAGCAGTACTTC. The chain recombines TRBV5-4 with TRBJ2-7; the match to TRBD2 covers 10 bases. With V trimmed by 2 bases and J by 4 bases, 3 bases remained unmatched. CDR3 length: 14 residues. Germline V lookup: CDR1 SGHNT, CDR2 YYREEE (reference sequence).

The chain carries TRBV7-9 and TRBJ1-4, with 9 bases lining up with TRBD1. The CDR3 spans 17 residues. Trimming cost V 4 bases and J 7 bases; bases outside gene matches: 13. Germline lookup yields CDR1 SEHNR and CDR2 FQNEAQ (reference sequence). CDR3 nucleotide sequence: TGTGCCAGCAGCTCCTCCCTAACAGGGGGCAGCGGTGAAAAACTGTTTTTT. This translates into CASSSSLTGGSGEKLFF.

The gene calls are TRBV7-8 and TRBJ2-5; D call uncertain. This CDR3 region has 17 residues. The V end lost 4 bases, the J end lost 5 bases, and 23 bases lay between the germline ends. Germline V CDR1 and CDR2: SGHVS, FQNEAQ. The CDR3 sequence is CASSYRTWPPPIETQYF. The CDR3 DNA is TGTGCCAGCAGCTACCGAACATGGCCCCCTCCGATTGAGACCCAGTACTTC.

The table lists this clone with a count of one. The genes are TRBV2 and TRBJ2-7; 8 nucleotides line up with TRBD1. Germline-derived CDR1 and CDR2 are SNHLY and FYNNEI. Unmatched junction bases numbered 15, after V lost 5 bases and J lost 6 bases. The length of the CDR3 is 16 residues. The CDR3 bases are TGTGCCAGCAGTACACTACTTCTTGCAGGGGGCGGCGAGCAGTACTTC. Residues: CASSTLLLAGGGEQYF.

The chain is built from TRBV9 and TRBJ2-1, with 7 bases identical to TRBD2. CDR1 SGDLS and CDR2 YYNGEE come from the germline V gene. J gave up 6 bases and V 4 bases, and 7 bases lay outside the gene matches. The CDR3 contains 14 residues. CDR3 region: CASSSAGAPNEQFF. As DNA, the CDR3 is TGTGCCAGCAGCTCTGCGGGAGCCCCCAATGAGCAGTTCTTC.

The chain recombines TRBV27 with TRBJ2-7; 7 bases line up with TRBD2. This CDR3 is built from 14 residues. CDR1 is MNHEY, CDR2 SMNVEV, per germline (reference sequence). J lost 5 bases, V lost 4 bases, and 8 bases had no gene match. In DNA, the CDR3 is TGTGCCAGCAGTTCGGGCGGGAGTCATAACGAGCAGTACTTC. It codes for CASSSGGSHNEQYF.

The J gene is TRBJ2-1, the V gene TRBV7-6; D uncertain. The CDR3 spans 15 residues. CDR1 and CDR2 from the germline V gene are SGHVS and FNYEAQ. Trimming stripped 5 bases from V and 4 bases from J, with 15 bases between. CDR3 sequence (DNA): TGTGCCAGCAGCGAAAGACCGGAGTCTTACAATGAGCAGTTCTTC. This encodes CASSERPESYNEQFF.

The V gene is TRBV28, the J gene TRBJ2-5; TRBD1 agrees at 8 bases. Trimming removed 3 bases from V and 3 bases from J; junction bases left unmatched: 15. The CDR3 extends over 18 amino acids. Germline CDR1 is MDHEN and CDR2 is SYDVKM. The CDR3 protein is CASSLSLKDRVNEETQYF. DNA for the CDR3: TGTGCCAGCAGTTTGTCTCTAAAGGACAGGGTCAACGAAGAGACCCAGTACTTC.